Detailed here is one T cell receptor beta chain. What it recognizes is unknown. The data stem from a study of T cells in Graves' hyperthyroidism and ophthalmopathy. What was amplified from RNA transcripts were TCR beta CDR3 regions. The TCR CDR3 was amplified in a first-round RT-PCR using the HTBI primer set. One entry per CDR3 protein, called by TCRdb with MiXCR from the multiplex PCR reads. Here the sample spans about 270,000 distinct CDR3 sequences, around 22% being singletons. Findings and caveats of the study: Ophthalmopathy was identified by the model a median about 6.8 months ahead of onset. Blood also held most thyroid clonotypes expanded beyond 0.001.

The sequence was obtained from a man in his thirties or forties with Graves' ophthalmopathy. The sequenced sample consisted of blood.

The DNA for the CDR3 is TGCGCCAGCGGTTTCGCAGGGGGGTTGGATGAAGCTTTCTTT. Translation: CASGFAGGLDEAFF. This chain joins TRBV5-1 and TRBJ1-1, with 7 bases matching TRBD1. CDR3 length equals 14 residues. Trimming at V came to 7 bases and at J to 7 bases, leaving 13 bases not matched to a gene. The germline CDR1 and CDR2 sequences are SGHRS and YFSETQ. Supplemented by reference TRBV5-1 and TRBJ1-1, the full variable domain reads KAGVTQTPRYLIKTRGQQVTLSCSPISGHRSVSWYQQTPGQGLQFLFEYFSETQRNKGNFPGRFSGRQFSNSRSEMNVSTLELGDSALYLCASGFAGGLDEAFFGQGTRLTVV.